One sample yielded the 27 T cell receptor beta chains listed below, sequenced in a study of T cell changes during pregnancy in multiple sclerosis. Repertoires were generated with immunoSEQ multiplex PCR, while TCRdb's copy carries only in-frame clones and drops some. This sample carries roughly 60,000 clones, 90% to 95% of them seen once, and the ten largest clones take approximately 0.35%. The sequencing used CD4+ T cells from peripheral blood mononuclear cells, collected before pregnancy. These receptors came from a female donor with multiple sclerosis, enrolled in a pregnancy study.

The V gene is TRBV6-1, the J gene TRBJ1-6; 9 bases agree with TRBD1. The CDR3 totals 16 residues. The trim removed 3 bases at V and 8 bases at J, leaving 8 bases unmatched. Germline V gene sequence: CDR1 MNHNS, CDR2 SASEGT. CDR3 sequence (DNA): TGTGCCAGCAGTGACGCCGGGACAGGGACCCATTCACCCCTCCACTTT. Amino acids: CASSDAGTGTHSPLHF.

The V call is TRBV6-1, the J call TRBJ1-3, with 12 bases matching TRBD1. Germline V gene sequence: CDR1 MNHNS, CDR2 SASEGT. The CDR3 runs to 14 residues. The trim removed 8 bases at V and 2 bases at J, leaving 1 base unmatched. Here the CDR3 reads CASRDRGPGNTIYF. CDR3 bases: TGTGCCAGCCGGGACAGGGGGCCTGGAAACACCATATATTTT.

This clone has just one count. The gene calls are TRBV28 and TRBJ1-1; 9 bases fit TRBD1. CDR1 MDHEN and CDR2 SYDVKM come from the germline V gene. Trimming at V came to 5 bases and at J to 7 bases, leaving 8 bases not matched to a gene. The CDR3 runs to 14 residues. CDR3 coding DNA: TGTGCCAGCAGTCGTGCCGGGACAGGGATTGAAGCTTTCTTT. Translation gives CASSRAGTGIEAFF.

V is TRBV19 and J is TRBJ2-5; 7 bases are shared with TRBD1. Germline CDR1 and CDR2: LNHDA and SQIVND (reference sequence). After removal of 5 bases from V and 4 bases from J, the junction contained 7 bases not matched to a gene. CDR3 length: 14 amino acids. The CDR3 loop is CASSEGAGSETQYF. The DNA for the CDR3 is TGTGCCAGTAGTGAGGGGGCTGGATCAGAGACCCAGTACTTC.

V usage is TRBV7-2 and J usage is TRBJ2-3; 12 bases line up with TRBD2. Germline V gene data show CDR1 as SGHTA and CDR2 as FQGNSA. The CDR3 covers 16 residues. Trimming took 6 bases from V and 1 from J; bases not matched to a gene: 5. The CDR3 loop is CASRRTSGTGTDTQYF. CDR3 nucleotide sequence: TGTGCCAGCAGGCGGACTAGCGGGACTGGCACAGATACGCAGTATTTT. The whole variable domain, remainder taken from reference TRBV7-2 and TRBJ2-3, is GAGVSQSPSNKVTEKGKDVELRCDPISGHTALYWYRQSLGQGLEFLIYFQGNSAPDKSGLPSDRFSAERTGGSVSTLTIQRTQQEDSAVYLCASRRTSGTGTDTQYFGPGTRLTVL.

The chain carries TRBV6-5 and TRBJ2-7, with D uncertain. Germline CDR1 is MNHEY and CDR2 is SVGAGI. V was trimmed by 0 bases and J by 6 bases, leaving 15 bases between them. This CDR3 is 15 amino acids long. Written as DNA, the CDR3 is TGTGCCAGCAGTTACTCGACGGGTAGGCGTAGCGAGCAGTACTTC. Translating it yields CASSYSTGRRSEQYF.

CDR3 residues: CASSLRQGGGYTF. The CDR3 nucleotides are TGTGCCAGCAGCTTACGACAGGGGGGTGGCTACACCTTC. The chain uses TRBV11-2 and TRBJ1-2; TRBD1 aligns across 9 bases. Germline CDR1 reads SGHAT; CDR2 reads FQNNGV. The CDR3 is 13 residues long. V trimming: 2 bases; J trimming: 7 bases; junction bases outside the gene matches: 2.

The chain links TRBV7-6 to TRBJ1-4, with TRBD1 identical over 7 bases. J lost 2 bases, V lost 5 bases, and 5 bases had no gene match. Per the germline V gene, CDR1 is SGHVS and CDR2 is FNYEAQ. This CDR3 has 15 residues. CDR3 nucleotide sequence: TGTGCCAGCAGCCTCAACAGGGGCACTAATGAAAAACTGTTTTTT. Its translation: CASSLNRGTNEKLFF.

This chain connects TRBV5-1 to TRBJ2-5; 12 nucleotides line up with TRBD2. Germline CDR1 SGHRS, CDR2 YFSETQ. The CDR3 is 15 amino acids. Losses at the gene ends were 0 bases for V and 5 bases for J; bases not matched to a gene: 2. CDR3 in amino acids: CASSLALAGGETQYF. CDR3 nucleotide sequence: TGCGCCAGCAGCTTGGCACTAGCGGGAGGCGAGACCCAGTACTTC.

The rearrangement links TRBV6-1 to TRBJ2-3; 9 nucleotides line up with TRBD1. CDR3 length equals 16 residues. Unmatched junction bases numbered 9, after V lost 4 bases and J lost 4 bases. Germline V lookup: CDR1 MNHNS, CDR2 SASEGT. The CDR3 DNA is TGTGCCAGCAGTGTGACAGGGGGGGATCTCGCAGATACGCAGTATTTT. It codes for CASSVTGGDLADTQYF.

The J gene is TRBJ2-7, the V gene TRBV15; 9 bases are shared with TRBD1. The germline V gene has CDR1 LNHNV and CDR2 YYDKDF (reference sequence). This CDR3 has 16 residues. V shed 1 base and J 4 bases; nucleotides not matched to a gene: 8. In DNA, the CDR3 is TGTGCCACCAGCAGAGTCGGGGACAGGGCCTATTACGAGCAGTACTTC. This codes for CATSRVGDRAYYEQYF.

In DNA form, the CDR3 reads TGTGCCAGCAGTTACTCAAGGACAGGGTACGGCTACACCTTC. This gives the protein CASSYSRTGYGYTF. The J gene is TRBJ1-2, the V gene TRBV6-5, with 8 bases matching TRBD1. The V gene's germline CDR1 is MNHEY and CDR2 SVGAGI. The V gene end was trimmed by 0 bases and the J gene end by 8 bases; junction bases not matched to a gene: 5. This CDR3 has 14 amino acids.

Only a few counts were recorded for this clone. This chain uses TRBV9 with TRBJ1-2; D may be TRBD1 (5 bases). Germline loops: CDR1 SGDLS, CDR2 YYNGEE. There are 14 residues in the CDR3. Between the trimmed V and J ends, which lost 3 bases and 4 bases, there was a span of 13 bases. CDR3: CASSARDYGYGYTF. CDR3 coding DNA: TGTGCCAGCAGCGCCAGGGATTACGGCTATGGCTACACCTTC. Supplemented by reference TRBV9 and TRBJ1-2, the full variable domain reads DSGVTQTPKHLITATGQRVTLRCSPRSGDLSVYWYQQSLDQGLQFLIQYYNGEERAKGNILERFSAQQFPDLHSELNLSSLELGDSALYFCASSARDYGYGYTFGSGTRLTVV.

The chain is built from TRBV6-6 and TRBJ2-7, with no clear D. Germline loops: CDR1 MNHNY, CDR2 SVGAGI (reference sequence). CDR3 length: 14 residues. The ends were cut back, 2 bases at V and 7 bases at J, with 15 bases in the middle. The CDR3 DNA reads TGTGCCAGCAGTTACAAACAGCCTGCCTGGGAGCAGTACTTC. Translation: CASSYKQPAWEQYF.

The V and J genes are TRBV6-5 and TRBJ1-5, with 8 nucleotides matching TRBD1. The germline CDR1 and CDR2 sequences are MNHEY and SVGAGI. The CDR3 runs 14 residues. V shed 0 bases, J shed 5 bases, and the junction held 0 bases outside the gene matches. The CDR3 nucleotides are TGTGCCAGCAGTTACTCGACAGGGGATCAGCCCCAGCATTTT. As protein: CASSYSTGDQPQHF.

For the CDR3, the DNA is TGTGCCAGCAGCTTGTTACGCGGGGCTAGCACAGATACGCAGTATTTT. Translated, it gives CASSLLRGASTDTQYF. This chain connects TRBV5-6 to TRBJ2-3, with D perhaps TRBD2 (6 bases). Trimming left V 1 base short and J 0 bases short, with 12 bases between. CDR3 length: 16 amino acids. Germline V gene sequence: CDR1 SGHDT, CDR2 YYEEEE.

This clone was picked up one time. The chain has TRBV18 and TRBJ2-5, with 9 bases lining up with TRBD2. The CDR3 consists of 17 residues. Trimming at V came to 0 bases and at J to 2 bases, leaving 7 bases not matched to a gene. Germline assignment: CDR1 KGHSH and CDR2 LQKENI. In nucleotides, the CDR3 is TGTGCCAGCTCACCACCGAGGCTAGCGGGGACACAAGAGACCCAGTACTTC. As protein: CASSPPRLAGTQETQYF.

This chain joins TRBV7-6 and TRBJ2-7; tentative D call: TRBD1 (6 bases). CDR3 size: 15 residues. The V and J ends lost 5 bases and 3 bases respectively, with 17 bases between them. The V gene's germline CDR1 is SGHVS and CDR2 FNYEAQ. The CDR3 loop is CASSRQQGRDYEQYF. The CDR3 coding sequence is TGTGCCAGCAGCCGGCAACAGGGTCGGGACTACGAGCAGTACTTC. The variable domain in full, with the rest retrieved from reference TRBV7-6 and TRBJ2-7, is GAGVSQSPRYKVTKRGQDVALRCDPISGHVSLYWYRQALGQGPEFLTYFNYEAQQDKSGLPNDRFSAERPEGSISTLTIQRTEQRDSAMYRCASSRQQGRDYEQYFGPGTRLTVT.

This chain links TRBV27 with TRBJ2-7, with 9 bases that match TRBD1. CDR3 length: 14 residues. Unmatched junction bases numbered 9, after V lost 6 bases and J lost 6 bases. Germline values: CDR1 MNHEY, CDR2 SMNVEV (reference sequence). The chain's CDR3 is CASSWGQGGGEQYF. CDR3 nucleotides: TGTGCCAGCAGCTGGGGACAGGGTGGGGGCGAGCAGTACTTC.

The CDR3 sequence is CASSLGGQTTDTQYF. The CDR3 bases are TGCGCCAGCAGCTTGGGGGGACAGACCACAGATACGCAGTATTTT. The rearrangement links TRBV5-1 to TRBJ2-3; 7 bases map to TRBD1. Germline V gene lookup returns CDR1 SGHRS and CDR2 YFSETQ. The CDR3 is made up of 15 amino acids. V lost 0 bases and J lost 2; bases outside the gene matches: 3. The variable domain in full, completed from reference TRBV5-1 and TRBJ2-3, reads KAGVTQTPRYLIKTRGQQVTLSCSPISGHRSVSWYQQTPGQGLQFLFEYFSETQRNKGNFPGRFSGRQFSNSRSEMNVSTLELGDSALYLCASSLGGQTTDTQYFGPGTRLTVL.

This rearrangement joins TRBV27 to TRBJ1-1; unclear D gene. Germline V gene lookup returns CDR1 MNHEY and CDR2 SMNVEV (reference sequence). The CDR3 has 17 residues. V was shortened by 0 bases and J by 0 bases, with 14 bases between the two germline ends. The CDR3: CASSLSRSHSLNTEAFF. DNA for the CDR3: TGTGCCAGCAGTTTATCGAGAAGTCACAGCTTGAACACTGAAGCTTTCTTT.

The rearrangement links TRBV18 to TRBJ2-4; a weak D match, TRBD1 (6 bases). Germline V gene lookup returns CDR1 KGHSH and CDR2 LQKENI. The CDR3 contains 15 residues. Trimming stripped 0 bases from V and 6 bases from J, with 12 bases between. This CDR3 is CASSPPNRDTNIQYF. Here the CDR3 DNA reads TGTGCCAGCTCACCACCAAATAGGGACACAAACATTCAGTACTTC.

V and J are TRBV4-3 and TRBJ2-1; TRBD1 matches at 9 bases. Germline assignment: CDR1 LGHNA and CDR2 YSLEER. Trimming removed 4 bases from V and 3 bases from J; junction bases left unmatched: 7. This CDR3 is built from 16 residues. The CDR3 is CASSRQMDRGYNEQFF. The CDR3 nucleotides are TGCGCCAGCAGCCGTCAGATGGACAGGGGCTACAATGAGCAGTTCTTC.

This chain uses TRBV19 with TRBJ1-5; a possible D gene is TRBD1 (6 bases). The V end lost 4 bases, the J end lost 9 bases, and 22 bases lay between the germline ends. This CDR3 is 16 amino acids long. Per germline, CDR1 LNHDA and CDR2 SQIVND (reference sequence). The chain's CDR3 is CASSSTLQGRDRPQHF. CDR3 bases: TGTGCCAGTAGTAGCACCTTACAGGGTCGCGATCGGCCCCAGCATTTT.

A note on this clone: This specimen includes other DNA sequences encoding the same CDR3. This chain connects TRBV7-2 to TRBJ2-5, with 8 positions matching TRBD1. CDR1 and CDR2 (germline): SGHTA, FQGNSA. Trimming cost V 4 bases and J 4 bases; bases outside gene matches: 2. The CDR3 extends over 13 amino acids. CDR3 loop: CASSSDRGETQYF. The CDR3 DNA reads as TGTGCCAGCAGCTCAGACAGGGGAGAGACCCAGTACTTC.

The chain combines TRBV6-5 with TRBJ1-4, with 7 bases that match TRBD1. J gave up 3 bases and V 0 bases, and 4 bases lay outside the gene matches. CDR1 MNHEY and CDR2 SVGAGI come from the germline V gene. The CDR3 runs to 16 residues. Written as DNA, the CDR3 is TGTGCCAGCAGTTACTCCGCGGGACAGTCTAATGAAAAACTGTTTTTT. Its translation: CASSYSAGQSNEKLFF.

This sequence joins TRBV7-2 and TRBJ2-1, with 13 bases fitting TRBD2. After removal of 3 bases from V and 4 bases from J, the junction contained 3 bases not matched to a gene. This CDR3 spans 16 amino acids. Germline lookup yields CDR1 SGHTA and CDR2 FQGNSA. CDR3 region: CASSFGTSGAYNEQFF. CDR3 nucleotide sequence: TGTGCCAGCAGCTTCGGGACTAGCGGGGCTTACAATGAGCAGTTCTTC.